The source of this T cell receptor (beta chain) is a study of molecular identifiers for immune sequencing clone quantification. Study-wide results and limits: For effector cells, clones above 20 RNA copies held over 97% of molecules; for naive cells, under 1%.

As concerns this clonotype: What it recognizes is unknown.

TCRdb reprocessed the PCR reads with MiXCR, giving one entry per CDR3 protein. The sample carries hundreds of thousands of distinct CDR3 sequences, about 25% recorded once. Looked up from germline, CDR1 is LNHNV and CDR2 is YYDKDF (reference sequence). V dropped 7 bases and J dropped 2; count of bases not matched to a gene: 6. CDR3 length: 16 amino acids. The chain employs TRBV15 and TRBJ2-3; 13 bases line up with TRBD2. The clonotype originates from a human donor in good health. Some libraries in this study had Jurkat cell RNA spiked in. Sequenced sample: naive CD8+ T cells from blood, with Jurkat cell RNA spiked in. Subset described: FACS-sorted CD8+CD4-CCR7+CD45RA+ naive T cells. The CDR3, as DNA: TGTGCCACCACCTTGGGACTAGCGGGGAACACAGATACGCAGTATTTT. It translates to CATTLGLAGNTDTQYF.